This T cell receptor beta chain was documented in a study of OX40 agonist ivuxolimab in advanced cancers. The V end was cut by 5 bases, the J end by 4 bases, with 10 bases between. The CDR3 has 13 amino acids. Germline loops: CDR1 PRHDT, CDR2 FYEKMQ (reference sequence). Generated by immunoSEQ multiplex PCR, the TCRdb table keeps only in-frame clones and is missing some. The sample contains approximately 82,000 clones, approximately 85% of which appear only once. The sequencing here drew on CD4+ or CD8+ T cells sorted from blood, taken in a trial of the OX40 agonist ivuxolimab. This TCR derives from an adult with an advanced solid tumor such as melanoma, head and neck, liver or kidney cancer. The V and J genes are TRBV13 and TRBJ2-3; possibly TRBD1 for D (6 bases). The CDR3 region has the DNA TGTGCCAGCAGCGAACAGGGCGCAGATACGCAGTATTTT. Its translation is CASSEQGADTQYF.